A selection of T cell receptor beta chains follows, all from one sample in a study of neurological immune-mediated disorders. TCRdb ran MiXCR on the 5' RACE reads and lists one entry per CDR3 protein. The table includes about 10,000 distinct CDR3 sequences, roughly 20% detected once. The sequencing sample was made of CD8+ T cells from blood. These TCRs come from a woman aged 55-69 years with HTLV-1-associated myelopathy (HAM/TSP). The CDR3 runs from the conserved cysteine through the conserved F or W. The D gene is left open where the match is weak. Expanded clones are given a class, and other clones once, few, many or no size at all.

d_call j_call clone_size v_call cdr3_aa cdr3_nt
TRBD2 TRBJ2-3 once TRBV20-1 CSATAPSGSRPRDTQYF TGCAGTGCTACCGCCCCTAGCGGGAGCCGACCCAGGGATACGCAGTATTTT
. TRBJ2-6 many TRBV12-3/TRBV12-4 CAEGSGANVLTF TGTGCCGAGGGATCTGGGGCCAACGTCCTGACTTTC
. TRBJ2-2 many TRBV27 CASSKHPQGATGELFF TGTGCCAGCAGTAAGCACCCCCAGGGTGCCACCGGGGAGCTGTTTTTT
TRBD2 TRBJ2-3 . TRBV20-1 CSATSGGGAADTQYF TGCAGTGCCACTAGCGGGGGGGGGGCAGCAGATACGCAGTATTTT
. TRBJ2-3 many TRBV4-1 CASSQEAYTDTQYF TGCGCCAGCAGCCAAGAAGCCTACACAGATACGCAGTATTTT
. TRBJ1-2 many TRBV9 CASSVQGGGYTF TGTGCCAGCAGCGTACAGGGTGGAGGCTACACCTTC
TRBD2 TRBJ2-1 few TRBV6-4 CASSPTSGDYNEQFF TGTGCCAGCAGTCCGACTAGCGGGGATTACAATGAGCAGTTCTTC
. TRBJ1-2 many TRBV7-9 CASSLTGGGGGYGYTF TGTGCCAGCAGCTTAACCGGGGGCGGTGGAGGTTACGGCTACACCTTC
. TRBJ2-1 . TRBV29-1 CSVEDAAANEQFF TGCAGCGTTGAAGATGCGGCGGCCAATGAGCAGTTCTTC
. TRBJ2-1 many TRBV7-2 CASSPKWGRGNEQFF TGTGCCAGCAGCCCTAAGTGGGGGCGGGGCAATGAGCAGTTCTTC
. TRBJ2-1 medium-sized TRBV4-1 CASSHRGSSRDEQFF TGCGCCAGCAGCCACCGGGGCTCGAGTAGGGATGAGCAGTTCTTC
. TRBJ1-1 many TRBV4-1 CASSQVSRTEAFF TGCGCCAGCAGCCAAGTGTCAAGAACTGAAGCTTTCTTT
TRBD1 TRBJ1-2 many TRBV20-1 CSARDGDRGVGNYGYTF TGCAGTGCTAGAGATGGGGACAGGGGAGTGGGTAACTATGGCTACACCTTC
TRBD2 TRBJ2-1 many TRBV6-1 CASSEWEGRDEQFF TGTGCCAGCAGTGAATGGGAAGGGAGGGATGAGCAGTTCTTC
. TRBJ1-5 . TRBV5-5 CASSRDRINNQPQHF TGTGCCAGCAGCCGCGACAGAATTAACAATCAGCCCCAGCATTTT
TRBD2 TRBJ2-3 many TRBV7-3 CASSLAGGRTDTQYF TGTGCCAGCAGCCTAGCGGGGGGACGCACAGATACGCAGTATTTT
. TRBJ2-1 . TRBV20-1 CSAGLGDGDNEQFF TGCAGTGCTGGCCTCGGGGATGGCGACAATGAGCAGTTCTTC
TRBD1 TRBJ1-2 . TRBV7-2 CASSLTGSDGYTF TGTGCCAGCAGTTTGACAGGGTCAGACGGCTACACCTTC
. TRBJ2-7 many TRBV6-5 CASSSPGFGEQYF TGTGCCAGCAGTTCTCCAGGGTTCGGGGAGCAGTACTTC
. TRBJ2-3 few TRBV4-2 CASSQEPRIGGAGDTQYF TGTGCCAGCAGCCAAGAACCCCGGATTGGCGGGGCTGGAGATACGCAGTATTTT
TRBD1 TRBJ2-7 many TRBV2 CASSGGTAFYEQYF TGTGCCAGCAGTGGTGGGACAGCCTTCTACGAGCAGTACTTC
. TRBJ1-5 many TRBV4-1 CASSQVWNVGRDSNQPQHF TGCGCCAGCAGCCAAGTGTGGAACGTCGGCCGGGATAGCAATCAGCCCCAGCATTTT
TRBD2 TRBJ2-7 many TRBV5-1 CASSFPSGGLSYEQYF TGCGCCAGCAGCTTTCCTAGCGGGGGCCTCTCCTACGAGCAGTACTTC
. TRBJ1-2 many TRBV20-1 CSAKDGNNYGYTF TGCAGTGCTAAAGACGGAAATAACTATGGCTACACCTTC
. TRBJ2-2 . TRBV27 CASSWTPNTGELFF TGTGCCAGCAGCTGGACACCCAACACCGGGGAGCTGTTTTTT
TRBD1 TRBJ1-5 . TRBV19 CASSWTGNSNQPQHF TGTGCCAGTAGTTGGACAGGGAATAGCAATCAGCCCCAGCATTTT
. TRBJ1-2 many TRBV6-2/TRBV6-3 CASIHSGAYRRVSYGYTF TGTGCCAGCATCCACTCAGGGGCTTACAGGAGAGTTTCCTATGGCTACACCTTC
. TRBJ1-2 many TRBV20-1 CSARVEQKDGSGYTF TGCAGTGCTAGAGTAGAGCAAAAGGACGGTTCCGGCTACACCTTC
TRBD1 TRBJ2-2 many TRBV9 CASSGPGQGVLGELFF TGTGCCAGCAGCGGACCGGGACAGGGGGTTCTGGGGGAGCTGTTTTTT
. TRBJ1-5 many TRBV5-1 CASSLFPSISSGRNQPQHF TGCGCCAGCAGCTTGTTCCCCTCAATCAGCTCCGGGCGCAATCAGCCCCAGCATTTT
. TRBJ2-1 many TRBV5-5 CASSLVPDEQFF TGTGCCAGCAGCTTGGTCCCCGATGAGCAGTTCTTC
. TRBJ1-1 medium-sized TRBV4-2 CASSQARVDTEAFF TGTGCCAGCAGCCAAGCCCGGGTGGACACTGAAGCTTTCTTT
TRBD1 TRBJ1-1 . TRBV5-1 CASSSGQGGTEAFF TGCGCCAGCAGCTCGGGACAGGGTGGCACTGAAGCTTTCTTT
TRBD1 TRBJ2-7 once TRBV28 CASSFMGTGFYEQYF TGTGCCAGCAGTTTCATGGGGACAGGGTTTTACGAGCAGTACTTC
. TRBJ2-1 many TRBV20-1 CSAPIGNEQFF TGCAGTGCTCCTATAGGCAATGAGCAGTTCTTC
. TRBJ1-2 many TRBV5-5 CASSILAGYNYGYTF TGTGCCAGCAGTATACTAGCCGGATATAACTATGGCTACACCTTC
. TRBJ2-1 . TRBV11-2 CASSPTGSSHNEQFF TGTGCCAGCAGCCCTACAGGGTCTTCCCACAATGAGCAGTTCTTC
. TRBJ1-6 . TRBV20-1 CSARGGGGSNSPLHF TGCAGTGCTAGAGGCGGTGGGGGGAGTAATTCACCCCTCCACTTT
TRBD1 TRBJ1-1 many TRBV7-2 CASSQIQGARTEAFF TGTGCCAGCAGCCAAATACAGGGGGCGAGGACTGAAGCTTTCTTT
TRBD1 TRBJ1-1 many TRBV5-6 CASSWDRVMNTEAFF TGTGCCAGCAGCTGGGACAGAGTTATGAACACTGAAGCTTTCTTT
. TRBJ1-1 . TRBV5-6 CASSEVGGRADTEAFF TGTGCCAGCAGCGAAGTTGGGGGCCGGGCGGACACTGAAGCTTTCTTT
TRBD2 TRBJ2-3 . TRBV5-1 CASSLGGAGDTQYF TGCGCCAGCAGCCTCGGGGGGGCTGGAGATACGCAGTATTTT
TRBD2 TRBJ2-1 many TRBV5-1 CASSLAGPYNEQFF TGCGCCAGCAGCTTAGCGGGGCCCTACAATGAGCAGTTCTTC
. TRBJ2-1 many TRBV5-1 CASSGRLETLDNEQFF TGCGCCAGCAGCGGCAGACTGGAAACACTAGACAATGAGCAGTTCTTC
TRBD1 TRBJ2-7 many TRBV5-1 CASSSAGSGGGEQYF TGCGCCAGCAGCTCGGCAGGGTCAGGGGGTGGCGAGCAGTACTTC
TRBD1 TRBJ1-1 medium-sized TRBV25-1 CASSGYRDRNTEAFF TGTGCCAGCAGTGGATACCGGGACAGGAACACTGAAGCTTTCTTT
TRBD1 TRBJ1-4 many TRBV5-1 CASSPYRGATNEKLFF TGCGCCAGCAGCCCGTACAGGGGTGCAACTAATGAAAAACTGTTTTTT
TRBD1 TRBJ1-3 once TRBV18 CASSPGQWTSGNTIYF TGTGCCAGCTCTCCGGGACAGTGGACCTCTGGAAACACCATATATTTT
TRBD1 TRBJ2-7 . TRBV5-1 CASSWRDRGNEQYF TGCGCCAGCAGCTGGCGGGACAGGGGAAACGAGCAGTACTTC
. TRBJ1-4 . TRBV7-9 CASSGWGPEEKLFF TGTGCCAGCAGCGGATGGGGCCCCGAGGAAAAACTGTTTTTT
TRBD2 TRBJ2-1 many TRBV5-1 CATTSTPGGSYNEQFF TGCGCCACCACCTCGACGCCGGGGGGCTCCTACAATGAGCAGTTCTTC
. TRBJ1-2 many TRBV27 CASSLTGAGRGYTF TGTGCCAGCAGTTTAACCGGGGCCGGCAGAGGCTACACCTTC
. TRBJ2-1 . TRBV12-3/TRBV12-4 CASSSVVLYNEQFF TGTGCGAGCAGTTCGGTGGTATTATACAATGAGCAGTTCTTC
. TRBJ1-2 medium-sized TRBV2 CASSGLVNYGYTF TGTGCCAGCAGTGGACTGGTCAACTATGGCTACACCTTC
. TRBJ1-2 . TRBV4-1 CASSQDENPRGYTF TGCGCCAGCAGCCAAGATGAAAACCCGAGAGGCTACACCTTC
. TRBJ2-1 . TRBV5-1 CASSLSNRGYNEQFF TGCGCCAGCAGCTTGTCTAATCGGGGATACAATGAGCAGTTCTTC
TRBD2 TRBJ2-1 . TRBV24-1 CAVGTSGIDEQFF TGTGCCGTGGGGACTAGCGGGATAGATGAGCAGTTCTTC
. TRBJ1-2 . TRBV10-2 CASFPSNYGYIF TGCGCCAGCTTTCCTTCTAACTATGGCTACATCTTC
. TRBJ2-1 many TRBV6-1 CASSDGGGVEGEQFF TGTGCCAGCAGTGATGGAGGTGGTGTTGAGGGTGAGCAGTTCTTC
. TRBJ1-1 medium-sized TRBV12-3/TRBV12-4 CASSVYTEAFF TGTGCCAGCAGTGTCTACACTGAAGCTTTCTTT